One TCR beta chain is described in this entry. Its antigen remains unidentified. Germline V CDR1 and CDR2: SGHRS, YFSETQ. Trimming took 0 bases from V and 4 from J; bases not matched to a gene: 6. The CDR3 loop spans 16 amino acids. This record comes from a study of shared clonotypes between healthy human individuals. The repertoire was sequenced with immunoSEQ multiplex PCR; TCRdb's copy has only in-frame clones and lacks some. Of more than 2,000,000 clones listed, approximately 95% were seen once; the top ten hold about 0.39%. Study-wide findings and caveats: Sampling covered blood only; tissue repertoires likely differ. Sorted-subset sequencing, rarefaction showed, was incomplete despite large depth. Clonotype sharing across a few donors was observed for about 5.5% of naive CD4 clonotypes.

The sample comprised naive CD4+ T cells from PBMCs. Regarding subset: CD45RA+ positively selected. The TCR comes from a man younger than 30 in good health. Some clones in this sample may be carry-over from other donors' samples. The J gene is TRBJ2-1, the V gene TRBV5-1, with 8 bases that match TRBD1. CDR3 region: CASSLGTGGLYNEQFF. The CDR3 coding sequence is TGCGCCAGCAGCTTGGGAACAGGGGGTTTATACAATGAGCAGTTCTTC.